Shown below are 25 T cell receptor beta chains from a single sample sequenced in a study of cytotoxic CD8 clonotypes in ibrutinib-treated CLL. Repertoires were generated with immunoSEQ multiplex PCR, while TCRdb's copy carries only in-frame clones and drops some. The data contain 90,000 to 95,000 clones, 60% to 80% of them singletons. Sequenced material: PBMCs, taken after 24 months of ibrutinib treatment. All receptors come from a human donor with chronic lymphocytic leukemia.

The V call is TRBV19, the J call TRBJ2-1; 14 nucleotides agree with TRBD2. Per germline, CDR1 LNHDA and CDR2 SQIVND (reference sequence). The CDR3 contains 18 residues. J was trimmed by 4 bases and V by 5 bases; bases with no gene match: 10. CDR3 DNA: TGTGCCAGTAGTCCACGGACTAGCGGGAGGCAGAAATACAATGAGCAGTTCTTC. Protein: CASSPRTSGRQKYNEQFF.

A single count supports this clone. The chain uses TRBV4-2 and TRBJ2-3; weak D call: TRBD2 (6 bases). Germline CDR1 and CDR2: LGHNA and YNFKEQ. This CDR3 has 15 amino acids. The V and J ends lost 3 bases and 3 bases respectively, with 13 bases between them. The CDR3: CASSQRGTITDTQYF. CDR3 nucleotide sequence: TGTGCCAGCAGCCAGCGGGGAACCATTACAGATACGCAGTATTTT.

V and J are TRBV30 and TRBJ1-6; 7 bases are a match to TRBD1. Trimming removed 0 bases from V and 4 bases from J; junction bases left unmatched: 24. Per the germline V gene, CDR1 is GTSNPN and CDR2 is SVGIG (reference sequence). This CDR3 has 22 residues. DNA for the CDR3: TGTGCCTGGAGTGTCGTCCCCGGGAGCATCGAAAGGGGGCGCGGGTATAATTCACCCCTCCACTTT. This gives the protein CAWSVVPGSIERGRGYNSPLHF.

The chain couples TRBV30 to TRBJ2-5; D not certain. V was cut by 2 bases and J by 3 bases, with 7 bases left in between. Germline V gives CDR1 GTSNPN, CDR2 SVGIG (reference sequence). CDR3 size: 12 residues. The CDR3 loop reads CAWSSQKETQYF. Here the CDR3 DNA reads TGTGCCTGGAGTAGCCAGAAAGAGACCCAGTACTTC.

The V gene is TRBV20-1, the J gene TRBJ1-1, with D uncertain. CDR3 length: 10 amino acids. The ends were cut back, 6 bases at V and 11 bases at J, with 13 bases in the middle. Germline V gene lookup returns CDR1 DFQATT and CDR2 SNEGSKA (reference sequence). CDR3 sequence: CSAGITRAFF. CDR3 nucleotides: TGCAGTGCGGGGATCACCCGGGCTTTCTTT.

This chain joins TRBV7-9 and TRBJ2-3; a possible D gene is TRBD1 (6 bases). From germline, CDR1 is SEHNR and CDR2 FQNEAQ (reference sequence). Trimming shortened V by 5 bases and J by 4 bases, and 10 bases separated the two germline ends. The CDR3 has 13 residues. The CDR3 sequence is CASSPRGPDTQYF. The CDR3 DNA reads as TGTGCCAGCAGCCCCAGGGGCCCAGATACGCAGTATTTT.

The rearrangement uses TRBV7-9 and TRBJ2-3; D is perhaps TRBD2 (6 bases). Trimming left V 5 bases short and J 6 bases short, with 30 bases between. The CDR3 length is 19 residues. Germline assignment: CDR1 SEHNR and CDR2 FQNEAQ (reference sequence). In nucleotides, the CDR3 is TGTGCCAGCAGCCGGCCCAAGAGCGGACTACACCCTGGGAGGGATACGCAGTATTTT. This translates into CASSRPKSGLHPGRDTQYF. The whole variable domain, filled in from reference TRBV7-9 and TRBJ2-3, reads DTGVSQNPRHKITKRGQNVTFRCDPISEHNRLYWYRQTLGQGPEFLTYFQNEAQLEKSRLLSDRFSAERPKGSFSTLEIQRTEQGDSAMYLCASSRPKSGLHPGRDTQYFGPGTRLTVL.

V usage is TRBV5-1 and J usage is TRBJ2-7, with TRBD1 matching 7 bases. The CDR3 extends over 13 amino acids. Germline trimming cut 4 bases from V and 1 base from J; bases unmatched to any gene: 2. From germline, CDR1 is SGHRS and CDR2 YFSETQ. The chain's CDR3 is CASSVTGSYEQYF. The CDR3 region has the DNA TGCGCCAGCAGCGTGACAGGGTCCTACGAGCAGTACTTC. Drawing the rest from reference TRBV5-1 and TRBJ2-7, the complete variable domain is KAGVTQTPRYLIKTRGQQVTLSCSPISGHRSVSWYQQTPGQGLQFLFEYFSETQRNKGNFPGRFSGRQFSNSRSEMNVSTLELGDSALYLCASSVTGSYEQYFGPGTRLTVT.

The chain combines TRBV28 with TRBJ1-2; 7 bases line up with TRBD1. V was clipped by 5 bases and J by 2 bases; unmatched bases: 14. Germline V gene data show CDR1 as MDHEN and CDR2 as SYDVKM. The CDR3 runs 17 residues. CDR3 in amino acids: CASSTWTGASLNYGYTF. CDR3 in DNA: TGTGCCAGCAGTACATGGACAGGCGCCTCTTTAAACTATGGCTACACCTTC.

This sequence joins TRBV7-9 and TRBJ2-3; D is uncertain. CDR3 length: 11 residues. Trimming shortened V by 5 bases and J by 6 bases, and 6 bases separated the two germline ends. Per the germline V gene, CDR1 is SEHNR and CDR2 is FQNEAQ (reference sequence). DNA for the CDR3: TGTGCCAGCAGCCATCGGGATACGCAGTATTTT. Its protein is CASSHRDTQYF.

The rearrangement joins TRBV30 to TRBJ1-5, with unresolved D. CDR3 length equals 12 residues. Germline CDR1 GTSNPN, CDR2 SVGIG (reference sequence). V was clipped by 1 base and J by 6 bases, with 7 bases between them. CDR3 in DNA: TGTGCCTGGAGTGGGGTGGGTCAGCCCCAGCATTTT. The encoded protein is CAWSGVGQPQHF.

J is TRBJ1-3 and V is TRBV7-3; no clear D. Germline V gene data show CDR1 as SGHTA and CDR2 as FQGTGA. Trimming shortened V by 1 base and J by 0 bases, and 16 bases separated the two germline ends. The CDR3 loop spans 18 amino acids. This CDR3 is CASSLNSAGVSSGNTIYF. In nucleotides, the CDR3 is TGTGCCAGCAGCTTAAACTCAGCCGGCGTCAGCTCTGGAAACACCATATATTTT. Based on the CDR3 plus reference TRBV7-3 and TRBJ1-3, the full variable domain is GAGVSQTPSNKVTEKGKYVELRCDPISGHTALYWYRQSLGQGPEFLIYFQGTGAADDSGLPNDRFFAVRPEGSVSTLKIQRTERGDSAVYLCASSLNSAGVSSGNTIYFGEGSWLTVV.

This clone appeared a single time. The chain combines TRBV5-1 with TRBJ1-1; the D is unclear. The germline CDR1 and CDR2 sequences are SGHRS and YFSETQ. With 3 bases removed from V and 8 bases from J, the gap between germline ends came to 17 bases. The CDR3 is made up of 14 amino acids. The CDR3 coding sequence is TGCGCCAGCAGCTCGGACCCCCTTGCGAGCGAAGCTTTCTTT. Encoded protein: CASSSDPLASEAFF.

This clone has only a few counts. A junction end diverges from the germline sequence, so it may reflect a read error. The CDR3 loop reads CASSAAGLAQFF. The CDR3 DNA reads as TGTGCCAGCAGCGCGGCGGGACTGGCGCAGTTCTTC. This chain joins TRBV4-1 and TRBJ2-1, with D tentatively TRBD2 (6 bases). There are 12 residues in the CDR3. The germline gives CDR1 MGHRA, CDR2 YSYEKL.

This clone was seen only once. The V gene is TRBV5-1, the J gene TRBJ2-7; unclear D gene. Germline assignment: CDR1 SGHRS and CDR2 YFSETQ. The CDR3 loop spans 16 amino acids. Deletions cut 0 bases from V and 4 bases from J, with 17 bases between. The CDR3 nucleotides are TGCGCCAGCAGCTTGGGGCTCAATCGCCCAGAATACGAGCAGTACTTC. It encodes CASSLGLNRPEYEQYF.

The genes are TRBV5-1 and TRBJ1-5; D gene ambiguous. CDR1 is SGHRS and CDR2 is YFSETQ in the germline V gene. V lost 3 bases, J lost 4 bases, and 11 bases lay in between. The CDR3 has 14 amino acids. The CDR3 here is CASSSGGDNQPQHF. The CDR3 bases are TGCGCCAGCAGCTCAGGAGGAGATAATCAGCCCCAGCATTTT. The full variable domain, its missing parts supplied by reference TRBV5-1 and TRBJ1-5, is KAGVTQTPRYLIKTRGQQVTLSCSPISGHRSVSWYQQTPGQGLQFLFEYFSETQRNKGNFPGRFSGRQFSNSRSEMNVSTLELGDSALYLCASSSGGDNQPQHFGDGTRLSIL.

The chain combines TRBV5-1 with TRBJ2-1; D not resolved. V was trimmed by 4 bases and J by 8 bases, leaving 13 bases between them. The CDR3 is made up of 13 amino acids. Germline V gives CDR1 SGHRS, CDR2 YFSETQ. CDR3 loop: CASSPWTIDEQFF. The CDR3 DNA sequence: TGCGCCAGCAGCCCCTGGACGATCGATGAGCAGTTCTTC.

The chain recombines TRBV28 with TRBJ2-7; 8 positions agree with TRBD1. The length of the CDR3 is 14 residues. V was pared by 3 bases and J by 5 bases, with 6 bases of the junction left unmatched. Germline CDR1 and CDR2: MDHEN and SYDVKM. CDR3 residues: CASSFSDRVNEQYF. DNA of the CDR3: TGTGCCAGCAGTTTTTCGGACAGGGTGAACGAGCAGTACTTC.

In this sample, this clone turned up once. This chain links TRBV6-6 with TRBJ1-1, with D hard to call. Per the germline V gene, CDR1 is MNHNY and CDR2 is SVGAGI (reference sequence). V dropped 0 bases and J dropped 6 bases, with 8 bases sitting between them. The CDR3 runs to 13 residues. CDR3 nucleotide sequence: TGTGCCAGCAGTTACTCTGGCCGGGCTGAAGCTTTCTTT. It translates to CASSYSGRAEAFF.

The chain is built from TRBV7-3 and TRBJ1-1, with a tentative D call TRBD1 (6 bases). Deletions cut 3 bases from V and 6 bases from J, with 11 bases between. The germline V gene has CDR1 SGHTA and CDR2 FQGTGA. The CDR3 extends over 13 amino acids. CDR3 in amino acids: CASSFYRASEAFF. In DNA form, the CDR3 reads TGTGCCAGCAGCTTCTACAGGGCCTCTGAAGCTTTCTTT.

The CDR3 nucleotides read TGTGCCAGGCGGAGGGACGTCGAAAATTCACCCCTCCACTTT. As protein: CARRRDVENSPLHF. The rearrangement joins TRBV2 to TRBJ1-6; D is possibly TRBD1 (5 bases). V was clipped by 9 bases and J by 7 bases, with 16 bases between them. CDR1 and CDR2 (germline): SNHLY, FYNNEI. This CDR3 spans 14 amino acids.

V and J are TRBV18 and TRBJ2-1, with D perhaps TRBD2 (6 bases). In germline, CDR1 is KGHSH, CDR2 LQKENI. This CDR3 has 14 residues. V was shortened by 3 bases and J by 5 bases, with 11 bases between the two germline ends. The CDR3 coding sequence is TGTGCCAGCTCACCGAGGCGGGGAAACAATGAGCAGTTCTTC. This encodes CASSPRRGNNEQFF.

The chain employs TRBV7-2 and TRBJ2-1, with TRBD1 as a possible D gene (5 bases). The V gene's germline CDR1 is SGHTA and CDR2 FQGNSA. The CDR3 length is 14 residues. Trimming shortened V by 5 bases and J by 3 bases, and 11 bases separated the two germline ends. The CDR3 region is CASSLQGNYNEQFF. The CDR3 DNA is TGTGCCAGCAGCCTTCAGGGTAACTACAATGAGCAGTTCTTC.

In nucleotides, the CDR3 is TGTGCCAGCAGGGAATCCGGGACTACCTACGAGCAGTACTTC. It translates to CASRESGTTYEQYF. The V and J genes are TRBV7-9 and TRBJ2-7; 7 bases agree with TRBD2. The V gene end was trimmed by 6 bases and the J gene end by 2 bases; junction bases not matched to a gene: 7. The germline V gene has CDR1 SEHNR and CDR2 FQNEAQ (reference sequence). The CDR3 loop spans 14 amino acids.

In its sample, this clone was seen a few times. CDR3 region: CASSLRNEQYF. CDR3 nucleotide sequence: TGTGCCAGCAGCCTAAGAAACGAGCAGTACTTC. The chain employs TRBV7-6 and TRBJ2-7; the D is unclear. The germline CDR1 and CDR2 sequences are SGHVS and FNYEAQ. Trimming shortened V by 5 bases and J by 5 bases, and 7 bases separated the two germline ends. This CDR3 is 11 amino acids long.